This TCR beta chain was sequenced in a study of identical twins. Whole-study findings and limits: Where beta out-of-frame sequences were concerned, excess twin sharing was weaker.

Healthy Caucasians made up all donors. TCRdb recomputed calls from the 5' RACE reads with MiXCR, one row per CDR3 protein. The data show hundreds of thousands of distinct CDR3 sequences, approximately 9% seen once. Trimming stripped 5 bases from V and 3 bases from J, with 17 bases between. CDR1 SGHTA and CDR2 FQGNSA come from the germline V gene. The CDR3 is made up of 15 amino acids. Concerning this clonotype: What it binds is not known.

This sequence originates from a woman between 18 and 29 years old in good health. The sample consisted of memory (CD45RO+) T cells sorted from blood. V usage is TRBV7-2 and J usage is TRBJ2-7, with TRBD1 as a possible D gene (6 bases). The CDR3 DNA is TGTGCCAGCAGCAAAGACAGGATTTATGGCTACGAGCAGTACTTC. Protein sequence: CASSKDRIYGYEQYF.